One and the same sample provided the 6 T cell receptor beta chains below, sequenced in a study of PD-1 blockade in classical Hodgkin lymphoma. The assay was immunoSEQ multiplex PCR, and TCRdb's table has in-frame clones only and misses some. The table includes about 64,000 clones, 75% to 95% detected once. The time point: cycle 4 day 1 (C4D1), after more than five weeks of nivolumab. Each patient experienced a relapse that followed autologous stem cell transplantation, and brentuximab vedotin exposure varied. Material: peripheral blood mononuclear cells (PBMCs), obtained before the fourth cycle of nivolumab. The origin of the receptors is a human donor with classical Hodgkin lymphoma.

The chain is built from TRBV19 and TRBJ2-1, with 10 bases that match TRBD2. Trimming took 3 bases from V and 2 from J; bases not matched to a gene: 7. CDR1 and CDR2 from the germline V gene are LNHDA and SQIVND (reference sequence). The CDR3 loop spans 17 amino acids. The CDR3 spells CASSIRASGGPYNEQFF. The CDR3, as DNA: TGTGCCAGTAGTATCCGGGCTAGCGGGGGCCCCTACAATGAGCAGTTCTTC. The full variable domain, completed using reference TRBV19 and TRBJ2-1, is DGGITQSPKYLFRKEGQNVTLSCEQNLNHDAMYWYRQDPGQGLRLIYYSQIVNDFQKGDIAEGYSVSREKKESFPLTVTSAQKNPTAFYLCASSIRASGGPYNEQFFGPGTRLTVL.

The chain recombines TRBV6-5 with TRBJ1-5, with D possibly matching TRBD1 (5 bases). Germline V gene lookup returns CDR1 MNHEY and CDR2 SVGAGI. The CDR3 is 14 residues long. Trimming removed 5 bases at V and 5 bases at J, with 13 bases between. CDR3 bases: TGTGCCAGCAGTCGCCCGGGGGGAGATCAGCCCCAGCATTTT. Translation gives CASSRPGGDQPQHF.

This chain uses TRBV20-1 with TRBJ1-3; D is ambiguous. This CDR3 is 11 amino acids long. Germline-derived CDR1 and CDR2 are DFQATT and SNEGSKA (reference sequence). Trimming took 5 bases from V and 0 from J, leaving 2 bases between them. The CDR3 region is CSAFSGNTIYF. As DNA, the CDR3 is TGCAGTGCTTTCTCTGGAAACACCATATATTTT.

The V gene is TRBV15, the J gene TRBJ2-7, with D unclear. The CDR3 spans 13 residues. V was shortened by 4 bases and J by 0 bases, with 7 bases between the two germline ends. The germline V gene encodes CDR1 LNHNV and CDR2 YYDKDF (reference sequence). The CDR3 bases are TGTGCCACCAGCAACGTCTTCTCCTACGAGCAGTACTTC. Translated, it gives CATSNVFSYEQYF. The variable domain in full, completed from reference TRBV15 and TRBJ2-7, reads DAMVIQNPRYQVTQFGKPVTLSCSQTLNHNVMYWYQQKSSQAPKLLFHYYDKDFNNEADTPDNFQSRRPNTSFCFLDIRSPGLGDTAMYLCATSNVFSYEQYFGPGTRLTVT.

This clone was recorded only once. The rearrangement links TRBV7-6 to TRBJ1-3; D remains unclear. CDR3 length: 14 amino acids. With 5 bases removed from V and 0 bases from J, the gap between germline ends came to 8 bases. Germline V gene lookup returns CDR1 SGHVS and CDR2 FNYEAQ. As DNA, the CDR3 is TGTGCCAGCAGCGAAGAAATCTCTGGAAACACCATATATTTT. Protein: CASSEEISGNTIYF.

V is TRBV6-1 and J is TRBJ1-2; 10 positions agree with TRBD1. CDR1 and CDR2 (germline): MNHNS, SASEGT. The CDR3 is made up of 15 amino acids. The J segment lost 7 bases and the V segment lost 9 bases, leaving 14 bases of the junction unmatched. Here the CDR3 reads CASNQDRGRISGYTF. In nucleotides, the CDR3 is TGTGCCAGTAACCAAGACAGGGGGCGGATCAGTGGCTACACCTTC.